This T cell receptor (beta chain) was identified in a study of cytomegalovirus exposure and HLA in healthy donors. The study, taken as a whole, reports: Analysis performed later found more than 15,000 TCR beta sequences associated with HLA alleles at 0.05 false discovery rate. When a later analysis compared HLA-associated TCR beta chains with equally common others, the HLA-associated chains turned out to be more clonally expanded and to have lower generation probabilities.

Trimming took off 0 bases at V and 0 bases at J, with 10 bases between the two ends. This CDR3 has 16 amino acids. The germline V gene encodes CDR1 SGHTS and CDR2 YDEGEE. Primers included in the PCR were 60 Vbeta and 13 Jbeta primers. As originally analysed: Roughly 80 million unique TCR beta chains, 9.5 million to 14 million shared, were counted in a later analysis. Sequenced by immunoSEQ multiplex PCR; TCRdb stores in-frame clones only, minus some. V, J and clone size were drawn from that table, and D and trimming were deduced from the DNA. The repertoire holds some 94,000 clones, just under 70% seen once, with 2.5% to 3% in the top ten. On this clone itself: Its matching antigen is unknown.

This clonotype originated in a man aged 45-60 years in good health and CMV-seronegative. The rearrangement links TRBV5-8 to TRBJ1-5; no clear D. The source material was PBMCs. The CDR3 DNA follows: TGTGCCAGCAGCTTGGCACAGAAGTTTAGCAATCAGCCCCAGCATTTT. It encodes CASSLAQKFSNQPQHF. Variable domain in full (rest from reference TRBV5-8 and TRBJ1-5): EAGVTQSPTHLIKTRGQQATLRCSPISGHTSVYWYQQALGLGLQFLLWYDEGEERNRGNFPPRFSGRQFPNYSSELNVNALELEDSALYLCASSLAQKFSNQPQHFGDGTRLSIL.